These T cell receptor beta chains were read from a single sample in a study of T cell repertoires in aging, cancer and after chemotherapy. TCRdb re-derived calls from the multiplex PCR reads in MiXCR, one entry per CDR3 protein. The table records roughly 3,000 distinct CDR3 sequences, approximately 28% of them present only once. Sample: blood. These receptors were taken from a human donor with a solid tumor. CDR3s include the opening cysteine and the closing phenylalanine or tryptophan. The D gene is left open where the match is weak. Clone size, where shown, is once, few, many, or a class for clones that have expanded.

j_call v_call clone_size d_call cdr3_aa cdr3_nt
TRBJ1-6 TRBV19 few - CASSIDTGSSYNSPLHF TGTGCCAGTAGTATAGATACCGGGAGCTCCTATAATTCACCCCTCCACTTT
TRBJ2-6 TRBV15 - TRBD2 CATRAGGRSGANVLTF TGTGCCACCAGGGCGGGGGGCCGCTCTGGGGCCAACGTCCTGACTTTC
TRBJ2-2 TRBV6-5 medium-sized - CASSQPRQLNTGELFF TGTGCCAGCAGTCAACCACGGCAGTTGAACACCGGGGAGCTGTTTTTT
TRBJ2-7 TRBV6-1 few TRBD2 CASHLGLAGGEQYF TGTGCCAGCCATCTTGGACTAGCGGGAGGGGAGCAGTACTTC
TRBJ1-1 TRBV7-3 few - CASSLGQNTEAFF TGTGCCAGCAGCTTAGGACAGAACACTGAAGCTTTCTTT
TRBJ1-1 TRBV12-3/TRBV12-4 - TRBD1 CASTHRGNTEAFF TGTGCCAGCACCCACAGGGGAAACACTGAAGCTTTCTTT
TRBJ2-1 TRBV7-2 once TRBD1 CASSLVGGDEQFF TGTGCCAGCAGCTTGGTAGGGGGCGATGAGCAGTTCTTC
TRBJ2-7 TRBV6-5 medium-sized TRBD2 CASSYSGGSSYEQYF TGTGCCAGCAGTTACTCAGGCGGGAGCTCCTACGAGCAGTACTTC
TRBJ1-1 TRBV6-5 - - CASSLLDMNTEAFF TGTGCCAGCAGTCTCCTAGACATGAACACTGAAGCTTTCTTT
TRBJ1-2 TRBV5-5 medium-sized - CASSDSRGYGYTF TGTGCCAGCAGCGATAGTCGGGGATATGGCTACACCTTC
TRBJ1-5 TRBV18 - TRBD1 CASSPSQGYPNQPQHF TGTGCCAGCTCACCATCACAGGGGTATCCCAATCAGCCCCAGCATTTT
TRBJ2-1 TRBV6-1 few - CASRPSEPGAFF TGTGCCAGCAGACCTAGCGAGCCCGGAGCGTTCTTC
TRBJ1-2 TRBV7-2 medium-sized - CASSLDGGGGYGYTF TGTGCCAGCAGCTTAGATGGGGGGGGCGGCTATGGCTACACCTTC
TRBJ2-7 TRBV20-1 medium-sized TRBD1 CRGGTGKFEQYF TGCAGGGGGGGGACAGGGAAGTTTGAGCAGTACTTC
TRBJ2-4 TRBV7-6 - TRBD2 CASSLGTSGRDIQYF TGTGCCAGCAGCCTCGGGACTAGCGGGAGGGACATTCAGTACTTC
TRBJ1-2 TRBV29-1 large - CSVGQSVDGYTF TGCAGCGTCGGACAGTCCGTGGATGGCTACACCTTC
TRBJ1-4 TRBV5-1 - - CASSLQGTNEKLFF TGCGCCAGCAGCTTACAGGGAACTAATGAAAAACTGTTTTTT
TRBJ1-5 TRBV27 few TRBD1 CASSLYRQGGGNSNQPQHF TGTGCCAGCAGCCTCTATCGACAGGGGGGTGGGAATAGCAATCAGCCCCAGCATTTT
TRBJ2-7 TRBV5-1 few - CASSGQEAYEQYF TGCGCCAGCAGCGGGCAGGAAGCCTACGAGCAGTACTTC
TRBJ2-4 TRBV7-3 - - CASSLIRGLLAKNIQYF TGTGCCAGCAGCTTAATACGGGGACTCCTAGCCAAAAACATTCAGTACTTC
TRBJ1-3 TRBV6-5 medium-sized - CASRGGNTIYF TGTGCCAGCAGGGGGGGAAACACCATATATTTT
TRBJ2-3 TRBV6-6 - TRBD1 CASSPDRVGTDTQYF TGTGCCAGCAGTCCGGACAGGGTGGGCACAGATACGCAGTATTTT
TRBJ1-2 TRBV5-5 - TRBD1 CASSLATTGAINYGYTF TGCGCCAGCAGCTTGGCGACGACAGGGGCGATTAACTATGGCTACACCTTC
TRBJ1-1 TRBV7-9 - TRBD1 CASIGGQGGGEAFF TGTGCCAGCATAGGGGGACAGGGCGGTGGTGAAGCTTTCTTT
TRBJ1-5 TRBV6-1 medium-sized TRBD1 CASLWDSSQPQHF TGTGCCAGTCTTTGGGACAGCTCTCAGCCCCAGCATTTT
TRBJ2-3 TRBV29-1 medium-sized TRBD2 CSVVGLAFTDTQYF TGCAGCGTCGTGGGACTAGCTTTCACAGATACGCAGTATTTT
TRBJ2-3 TRBV7-2 - TRBD2 CASSLVSSGGGGADTQYF TGTGCCAGCAGCTTAGTCTCCTCCGGGGGGGGTGGGGCAGATACGCAGTATTTT
TRBJ2-3 TRBV28 - - CASSLPGSRQYF TGTGCCAGCAGCCTCCCCGGGAGTAGGCAGTATTTT
TRBJ2-7 TRBV20-1 few TRBD2 CSAPAQSSGSNEQYF TGCAGTGCTCCTGCCCAGTCTAGCGGGAGTAACGAGCAGTACTTC
TRBJ2-7 TRBV18 few TRBD1 CASSPPRVQGAYEQYF TGTGCCAGCTCACCACCGAGGGTACAGGGGGCCTACGAGCAGTACTTC
TRBJ2-3 TRBV27 - - CASLKRRGTDTQYF TGTGCCAGCCTCAAGAGGAGGGGCACAGATACGCAGTATTTT